This TCR beta chain is from a study of cytomegalovirus exposure and HLA in healthy donors listed by TCRdb under 2017. Regarding the research as a whole: An earlier analysis of some 500 of the donors reported about 290 Gb of sequence data and 100 million to 130 million unique TCR beta sequences from about 179 million T cells. An early release covering about 600 HLA-typed donors comprised 250 to 350 gigabases of sequencing data and about 90 million unique TCR sequences. The genetic ancestry cluster associated with self-reported Caucasian donors included 70% to 85% of the 350 to 500 genotyped donors. The study aimed to test whether cataloging public T cell receptors could reveal signatures of past pathogen exposure. The study profiled the T cell repertoires of around 700 subjects by immunosequencing and related them to cytomegalovirus serostatus. In addition to the first cohort of hundreds of subjects, a separate validation cohort of some 120 different subjects was used. The study combined high-throughput TCR immunosequencing, statistical association of individual TCRs with disease status, and machine learning to predict cytomegalovirus infection status. In a later analysis, previously published TCR beta repertoires from some 640 donors were re-analyzed and high-resolution HLA genotyping was added so that TCR occurrence patterns could be studied. Rather than drawing on any new phenotypic data, the later analysis identified candidate immune exposures from TCR beta sequences and the way those sequences occurred across donors. To decide whether each TCR beta V gene segment behaved as functional or pseudogenic, an earlier analysis of fewer than 750 of the donors relied on high-throughput TCR beta sequencing. Donor age, sex, ethnicity and CMV serostatus were collected together with the repertoire data. Genome-wide SNP genotypes for about 65% of the roughly 670 donors were used in a later genetic analysis, which treated that subset as a discovery cohort. Every repertoire in the discovery cohort had been generated on one and the same sequencing platform. Class I and class II HLA loci were covered by the typing at four-digit resolution. Typing coverage varied by locus: roughly 620-640 donors for A, B, C, DRB1 and DQB1; 522 for DQA1; over 600 for DPA1; under 490 for DPB1. About 5 DR-DQ haplotypes were handled as single units for association and clustering, since linkage in the cohort was strong. Across 398 genotyped donors of the cohort, an average of about 240,000 unique TCR beta nucleotide sequences per donor were sequenced, and approximately 17% of those sequences were non-productive.

The study at large found these results: According to the authors, the approach could potentially be generalized to other disease states and immunological phenotypes. V-gene and J-gene trimming of TCR beta chains was associated with a missense DCLRE1C variant in a later genetic analysis, and the association was replicated in an independent cohort. A later analysis found that most CMV-associated TCR beta chains appeared HLA-restricted, with HLA associations seemingly driven largely by CMV exposure. A later analysis reported that several top co-occurrence clusters appeared linked to parvovirus B19, influenza, CMV and Epstein-Barr virus. A few of the identified cytomegalovirus-associated TCR beta chains were confirmed in vitro to be specific for cytomegalovirus antigens. In both the original and validation cohorts, the classifier was reported to diagnose cytomegalovirus status with high specificity and sensitivity. When HLA alleles, especially DR and DQ, strongly co-occurred, attributing TCR associations to individual alleles was difficult. A group of highly shared sequence variants was considered likely to be a technical artifact of the sequencing pipeline. CMV serostatus was the only immune exposure information available for the cohort. In this cohort, only TCR beta chains were sequenced, and detectable features were limited by the absence of alpha or paired-chain data. Because counts were too low, seventeen rarely observed V segments, including chromosome 9 orphons, were excluded from the earlier analysis of around 640 of the donors. A further reported finding was that TCR beta sequences accurately predicted the HLA-A and HLA-B alleles for most subjects in the first cohort. HLA typing was unavailable for some donors at each locus, so association tests used only the typed subset. In a later analysis, HLA-associated TCR beta chains were found to be more clonally expanded and to have lower generation probabilities than equally common non-associated chains. In a later genetic analysis, fewer N-insertions in productive TCRs were reported among donors in an Asian-associated ancestry cluster than the approximately 670-donor mean. Broadly in line with IMGT annotations, most TCR beta V segments showed up in productive rearrangements about 90% or about 30% of the time in an earlier analysis of roughly 590 of the donors. While some public TCRs were present in many individuals, most TCR sequences turned up only very rarely across donors. Linkage disequilibrium might explain the correlated functional status among segregating V segments, but an unknown experimental factor could not be excluded. Roughly uniform sequencing depth across donors was assumed in presence/absence analyses, although this assumption may not hold. In a later analysis, TCR association rates were found to vary across HLA loci, with the most associated TCRs seen for DRB1 alleles and the fewest for HLA-C alleles. In the study, 150 to 200 TCR beta chains were listed as associated with cytomegalovirus. A later analysis associated about 18,000 TCR beta sequences with specific HLA alleles at a false discovery rate of 0.05.

The cohort was made up of under 800 healthy bone marrow donors. Cohort members were all nominally healthy when sampled, although unrecorded immune exposures were likely present. The donor was CMV seronegative and belonged to the group of under 400 seronegative cohort members. A peripheral blood sample was provided by each donor, and peripheral blood mononuclear cells were used for TCR beta sequencing. Genomic DNA was extracted from the blood cell samples with the Qiagen DNeasy Blood Extraction Kit. The library relied on the immunoSEQ multiplex PCR assay. The multiplex PCR relied on a mix of 60 forward primers for TCR Vbeta segments and 13 reverse primers for TCR Jbeta segments. The CDR3 region of rearranged TCR beta genes was amplified from genomic DNA by a multiplex PCR assay. On the Illumina HiSeq System, the amplified TCR beta libraries were sequenced as 87-base-pair reads. From the authors' description of their analysis: A later analysis counted about 76 million unique TCR beta chains across the 550 to 750 repertoires, and 9 million to 14 million of these chains were shared by at least two donors. Raw reads were error-corrected and collapsed into unique sequences with a nearest-neighbor algorithm that merged closely related sequences to remove PCR and sequencing errors. V, D and J gene segments were assigned by aligning CDR3 sequences to IMGT reference sequences. For a sequence to be retained, a match of at least six nucleotides to both a V gene segment and a J gene segment was required. A rearrangement counted as productive if the CDR3 had no stop codons and remained in frame with V and J, and every other rearrangement counted as non-productive. CDR3 was defined by IMGT convention, running from the second conserved V-encoded cysteine to the conserved J-encoded phenylalanine. The earlier analysis of some 540 of the donors excluded any sequence lacking an unambiguous match to a single V gene segment. An earlier analysis of 450 to 650 of the donors called V segments functional above 56.7% productive rearrangements and segregating when the between-donor standard deviation exceeded 5%. To diagnose cytomegalovirus status from the catalog of TCR beta chain sequences, a statistical classification framework was built. In a later analysis, V and J genes were assigned by comparing TCR nucleotide sequences against IMGT/GENE-DB human TR gene sequences. In a later analysis, CDR3 sequences and most-parsimonious VDJ recombination scenarios were assigned using the TCRdist pipeline. In a later analysis, each TCR beta chain was defined by its CDR3 amino acid sequence together with its V-gene family, and reads lacking a unique V-gene family were excluded. To address suspected cross-contamination and a sequencing artifact, a later analysis removed around 600 highly shared, low-generation-probability nucleotide sequences. For each public chain, a later analysis derived a clonal expansion index from normalized ranks of inferred template counts within each repertoire. A later analysis computed generation probabilities with a VDJ recombination model fitted to out-of-frame rearrangements, and checked the results against IGoR. In a later analysis, TCR-TCR, TCR-HLA and TCR-CMV co-occurrence was scored with hypergeometric tests, and a repertoire-size bias correction was applied to TCR pairs. False discovery rates were estimated in a later analysis by permuting HLA or CMV assignments 20 times. A later analysis grouped co-occurring TCRs with DBSCAN, adding TCRdist sequence similarity when clustering within HLA-allele-positive subsets. Repertoires with fewer than 30,000 or more than 120,000 public chains were left out of co-occurrence clustering, as were four to six repertoires with anomalous nucleotide sharing. TCRdb obtained this table from immuneACCESS and retained in-frame rearrangements with V and J assigned. These tables miss some clones; where compared with another copy, unresolved V genes account for less than half of the shortfall, and the remainder is unexplained. That table gives V, J and clone size, and the DNA gave D and trimming. The sample includes roughly 100,000 clones, with roughly 83% observed a single time. 2% to 3% of the sample rests with the top ten.

A note on this clone: Its target antigen remains unknown. One base away there is no much larger clone; base qualities are not given.

The sequence was obtained from a man aged 35 to 55 in good health and CMV-seronegative. Material: PBMCs.

Read as DNA, the sequence is TGTGCTAGTGGTTTTTCGGGGGGGTACAATGAGCAGTTCTTC. Its protein is CASGFSGGYNEQFF. In this chain, TRBV12-5 is recombined with TRBJ2-1, and TRBD2 matches 8 of the central bases. The CDR3 has 14 amino acids, counting the end cysteine and phenylalanine. CDR3 DNA is the only sequence kept; it has 42 bases, read in frame from the first base. Germline trimming: 3 bases from V, 4 bases from J; junction bases outside gene matches: 2. Looking up the germline V gene yields CDR1 LGHNT and CDR2 FRNRAP.